The source of this TCR beta chain is a study of naive and memory T cell subsets. In its sample, this clonotype was seen once. The antigen remains undetermined. Study results and limitations: Possibly reflecting memory cells re-expressing CD45RA, a few larger clonotypes occurred in naive repertoires, especially CD8. Over 90% of naive TCR sequences appeared only once after error correction, unlike memory subsets. No ground truth validated the naive and memory repertoire findings.

This CDR3 has 15 residues. V gave up 0 bases and J gave up 6 bases, with 12 bases separating them. Germline V gene lookup returns CDR1 PRHDT and CDR2 FYEKMQ (reference sequence). An equimolar mix of two oligonucleotides served as the beta constant-region primer for TRBC1 and TRBC2. Nested alpha and beta constant-region primers with the SP2 primer drove four PCR rounds on ligated cDNA. Ligation attached a single-stranded oligonucleotide with a 12-nucleotide UMI and the SP2 primer to the cDNA 3' end. TCRdb re-called the UMI-ligation and nested PCR reads through MiXCR, storing one row per CDR3 protein. This table holds over 110,000 distinct CDR3 sequences, approximately 20% found once. Cells stained for CD3, CD4, CD8, CD45RA and CD27 were sorted into four subsets.

This chain links TRBV13 with TRBJ1-5; no definite D call. This clonotype was sampled from a human donor in good health. Sequencing was carried out using naive CD8+ T cells from blood. The CDR3 DNA reads as TGTGCCAGCAGCTTAGGACCACCCGGCGTTCAGCCCCAGCATTTT. Its translation: CASSLGPPGVQPQHF.